This T cell receptor beta chain derives from a study of T cells in Graves' hyperthyroidism and ophthalmopathy. This clonotype was detected ten times or more. Its antigen is as yet unknown. Study conclusions and caveats: Prediction of ophthalmopathy progression came a median roughly 7.1 months pre-onset. Patients with ophthalmopathy were separated from those with stable hyperthyroidism by a 13 V-J model.

The source material, RNA transcripts, was used to amplify TCR beta CDR3 regions. Researchers ran a first-round RT-PCR on the TCR CDR3 using the HTBI primer set. TCRdb processed the multiplex PCR reads anew with MiXCR; each CDR3 protein has one entry. The repertoire holds under 250,000 distinct CDR3 sequences, with approximately 25% as singletons. The study included ophthalmopathy patients with Clinical Activity Score at least 3, NOSPECS grade at least 4 and duration under 3 months. This CDR3 comprises 16 residues. Germline values: CDR1 SGHRS, CDR2 YFSETQ. V lost 4 bases and J lost 0, with 16 bases in between.

The chain uses TRBV5-1 and TRBJ1-1; D uncertain. The TCR sequence derives from a woman in her 40s with Graves' ophthalmopathy. Material: blood. CDR3 nucleotides: TGCGCCAGCAGCCGTTTTGGGGAGGCTATGAACACTGAAGCTTTCTTT. Protein product: CASSRFGEAMNTEAFF.